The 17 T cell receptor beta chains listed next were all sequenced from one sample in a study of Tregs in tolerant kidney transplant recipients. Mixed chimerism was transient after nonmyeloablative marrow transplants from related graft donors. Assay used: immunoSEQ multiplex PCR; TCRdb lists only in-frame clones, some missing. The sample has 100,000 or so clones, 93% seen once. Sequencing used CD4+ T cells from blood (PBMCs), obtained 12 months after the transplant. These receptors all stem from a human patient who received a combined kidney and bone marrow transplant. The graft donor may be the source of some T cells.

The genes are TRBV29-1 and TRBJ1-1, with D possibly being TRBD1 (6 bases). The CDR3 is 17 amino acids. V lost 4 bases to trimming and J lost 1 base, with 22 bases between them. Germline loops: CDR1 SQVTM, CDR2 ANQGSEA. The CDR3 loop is CSVGRRISGARNTEAFF. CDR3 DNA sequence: TGCAGCGTTGGGAGAAGGATATCAGGGGCGAGGAACACTGAAGCTTTCTTT.

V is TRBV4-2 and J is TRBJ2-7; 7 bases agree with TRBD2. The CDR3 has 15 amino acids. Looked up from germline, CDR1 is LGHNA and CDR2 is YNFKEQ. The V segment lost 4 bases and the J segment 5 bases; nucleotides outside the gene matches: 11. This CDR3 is CASSRVTSAADEQYF. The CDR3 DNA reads TGTGCCAGCAGCCGGGTCACTAGCGCCGCCGACGAGCAGTACTTC.

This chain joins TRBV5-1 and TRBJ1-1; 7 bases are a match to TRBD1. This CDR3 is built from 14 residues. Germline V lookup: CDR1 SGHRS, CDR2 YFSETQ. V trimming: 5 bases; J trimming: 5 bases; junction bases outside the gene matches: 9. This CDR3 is CASRQDRVTTEAFF. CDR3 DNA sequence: TGCGCCAGCAGACAAGACAGGGTAACGACTGAAGCTTTCTTT.

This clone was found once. The chain's CDR3 is CASSFAAVWDGYTF. The CDR3 region has the DNA TGTGCCAGCAGCTTTGCGGCGGTTTGGGATGGCTACACCTTC. This chain connects TRBV7-2 to TRBJ1-2; D is undetermined. V lost 3 bases to trimming and J lost 6 bases, with 14 bases between them. This CDR3 is built from 14 residues. CDR1 and CDR2 (germline): SGHTA, FQGNSA.

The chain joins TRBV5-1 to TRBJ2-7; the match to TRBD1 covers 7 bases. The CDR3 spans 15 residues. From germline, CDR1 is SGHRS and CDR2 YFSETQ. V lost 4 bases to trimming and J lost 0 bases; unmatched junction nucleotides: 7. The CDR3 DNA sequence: TGCGCCAGCAGCCAAATTACAGGGGACTCCTACGAGCAGTACTTC. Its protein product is CASSQITGDSYEQYF.

CDR3 sequence: CASSPRQGARNSPLHF. The DNA for the CDR3 is TGTGCCAGCTCACCCAGACAGGGGGCGCGAAATTCACCCCTCCACTTT. The V and J genes are TRBV18 and TRBJ1-6; TRBD1 matches 10 bases. CDR1 is KGHSH and CDR2 is LQKENI in the germline V gene. The junction had 6 bases not matched to a gene; V was cut back by 3 bases and J by 7 bases. This CDR3 has 16 amino acids.

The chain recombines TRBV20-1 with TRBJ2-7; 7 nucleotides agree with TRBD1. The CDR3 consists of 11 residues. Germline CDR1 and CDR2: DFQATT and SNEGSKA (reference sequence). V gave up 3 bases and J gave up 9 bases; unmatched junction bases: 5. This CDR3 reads CSASTGVTQYF. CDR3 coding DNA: TGCAGTGCTAGTACAGGGGTGACGCAGTACTTC.

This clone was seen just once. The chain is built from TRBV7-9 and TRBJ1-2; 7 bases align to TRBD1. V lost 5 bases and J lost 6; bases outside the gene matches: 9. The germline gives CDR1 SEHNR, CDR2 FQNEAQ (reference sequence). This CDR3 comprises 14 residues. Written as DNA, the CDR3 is TGTGCCAGCAGCCAACAGACAGGGAAGGATGGCTACACCTTC. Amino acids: CASSQQTGKDGYTF. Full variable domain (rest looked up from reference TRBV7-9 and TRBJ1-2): DTGVSQNPRHKITKRGQNVTFRCDPISEHNRLYWYRQTLGQGPEFLTYFQNEAQLEKSRLLSDRFSAERPKGSFSTLEIQRTEQGDSAMYLCASSQQTGKDGYTFGSGTRLTVV.

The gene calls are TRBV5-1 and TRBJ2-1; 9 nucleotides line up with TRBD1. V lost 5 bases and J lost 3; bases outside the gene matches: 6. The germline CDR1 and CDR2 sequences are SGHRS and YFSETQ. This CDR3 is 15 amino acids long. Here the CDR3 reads CASRLQGALYNEQFF. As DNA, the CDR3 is TGCGCCAGCAGGCTACAGGGGGCACTCTACAATGAGCAGTTCTTC.

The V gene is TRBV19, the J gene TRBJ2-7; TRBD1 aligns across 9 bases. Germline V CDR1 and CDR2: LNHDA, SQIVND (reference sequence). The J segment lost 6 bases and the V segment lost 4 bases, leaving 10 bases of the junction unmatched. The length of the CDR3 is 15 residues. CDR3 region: CASSTRDRATSEQYF. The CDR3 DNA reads TGTGCCAGTAGTACCCGGGACAGGGCTACTTCCGAGCAGTACTTC.

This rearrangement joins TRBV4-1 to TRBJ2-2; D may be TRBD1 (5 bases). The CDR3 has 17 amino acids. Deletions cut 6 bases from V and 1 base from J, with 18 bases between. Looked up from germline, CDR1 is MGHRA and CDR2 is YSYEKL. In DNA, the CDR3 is TGCGCCAGCAGACCACGACAGTTGACTCAGAACACCGGGGAGCTGTTTTTT. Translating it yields CASRPRQLTQNTGELFF.

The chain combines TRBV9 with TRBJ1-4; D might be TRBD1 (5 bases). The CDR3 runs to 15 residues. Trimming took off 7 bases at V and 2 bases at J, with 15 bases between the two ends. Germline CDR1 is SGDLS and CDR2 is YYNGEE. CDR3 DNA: TGTGCCAGCTCCCGATTTGGGGCTACTAATGAAAAACTGTTTTTT. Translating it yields CASSRFGATNEKLFF.

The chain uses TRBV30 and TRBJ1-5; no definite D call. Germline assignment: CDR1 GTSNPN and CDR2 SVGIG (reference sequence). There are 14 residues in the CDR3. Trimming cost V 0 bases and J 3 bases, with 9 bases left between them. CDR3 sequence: CAWSVGGINQPQHF. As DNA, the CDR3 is TGTGCCTGGAGTGTGGGCGGGATCAATCAGCCCCAGCATTTT.

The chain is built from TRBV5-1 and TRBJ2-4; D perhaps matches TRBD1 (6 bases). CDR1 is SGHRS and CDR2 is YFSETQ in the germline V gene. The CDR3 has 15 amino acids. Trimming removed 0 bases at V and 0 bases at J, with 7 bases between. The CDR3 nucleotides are TGCGCCAGCAGCTTGGACAGGGTAGCCAAAAACATTCAGTACTTC. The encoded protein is CASSLDRVAKNIQYF.

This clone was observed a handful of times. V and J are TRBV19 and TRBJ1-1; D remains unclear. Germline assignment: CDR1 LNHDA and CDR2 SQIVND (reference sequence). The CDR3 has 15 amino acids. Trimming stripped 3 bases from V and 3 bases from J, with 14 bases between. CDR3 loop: CASSMGDAVDTEAFF. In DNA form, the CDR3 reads TGTGCCAGTAGTATGGGAGACGCGGTCGACACTGAAGCTTTCTTT.

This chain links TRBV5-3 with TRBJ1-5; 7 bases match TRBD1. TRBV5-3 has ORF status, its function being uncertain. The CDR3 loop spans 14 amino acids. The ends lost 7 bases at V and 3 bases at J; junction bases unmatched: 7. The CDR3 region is CARDSTGNNQPQHF. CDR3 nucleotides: TGTGCCAGAGACTCGACAGGGAACAATCAGCCCCAGCATTTT.

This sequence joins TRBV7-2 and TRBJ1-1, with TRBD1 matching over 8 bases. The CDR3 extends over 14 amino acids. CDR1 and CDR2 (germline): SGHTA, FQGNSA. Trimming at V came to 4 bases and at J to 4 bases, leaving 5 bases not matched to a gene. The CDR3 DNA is TGTGCCAGCAGCTGGGACAGGACGGCCACTGAAGCTTTCTTT. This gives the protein CASSWDRTATEAFF.